The text below deals with one TCR beta chain. Its antigen is as yet unknown. The sample comes from a study of CD8+ T cells in alopecia areata. Study context: Tofacitinib administration to treated patients was oral, at 5 to 10 mg twice daily. General study points: On tofacitinib, scalp clonality and expanded CD8+ clones among top 100 fell significantly. Persistence of many expanded lesional clones was seen in scalp and blood during tofacitinib.

CDR1 and CDR2 (germline): SQVTM, ANQGSEA. CDR3 size: 15 residues. Trimming pared 4 bases from V and 1 base from J, leaving 13 bases between. Treatment: oral pan-JAK inhibitor, 5-10 mg twice daily. Sampling of alopecia areata patients yielded lesional scalp punch biopsies as well as peripheral blood. Extracted RNA was reverse transcribed into cDNA, the sequencing template. Here immunoSEQ multiplex PCR was the method, and the copy in TCRdb shows in-frame clones only, minus some. The table shows some 200,000 clones, with 58% occurring only once. The sequence was obtained from a human donor with alopecia areata. The chain combines TRBV29-1 with TRBJ2-2; D gene uncertain. The sequenced sample was CD4+ T cells sorted from blood, obtained at week 24, from a patient treated with tofacitinib. The CDR3 is CSVVVLGRNTGELFF. The CDR3 coding sequence is TGCAGCGTTGTTGTACTGGGCCGGAACACCGGGGAGCTGTTTTTT.